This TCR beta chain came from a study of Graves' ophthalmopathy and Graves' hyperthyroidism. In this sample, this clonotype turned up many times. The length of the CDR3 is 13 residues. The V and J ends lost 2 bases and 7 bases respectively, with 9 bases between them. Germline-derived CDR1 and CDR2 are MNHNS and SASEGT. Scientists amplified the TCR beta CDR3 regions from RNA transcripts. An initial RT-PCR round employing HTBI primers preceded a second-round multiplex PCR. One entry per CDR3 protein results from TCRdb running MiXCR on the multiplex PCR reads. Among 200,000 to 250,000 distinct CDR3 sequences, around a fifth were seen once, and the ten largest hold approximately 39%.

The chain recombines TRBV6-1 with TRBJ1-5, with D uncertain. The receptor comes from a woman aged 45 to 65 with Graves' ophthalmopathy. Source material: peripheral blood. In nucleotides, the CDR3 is TGTGCCAGCAGTGAATTGGGATTACAGCCCCAGCATTTT. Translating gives CASSELGLQPQHF.